This TCR beta chain was recorded in a study of T cells in Graves' hyperthyroidism and ophthalmopathy. Amplification of TCR beta CDR3 regions was performed using RNA transcripts as template. With the HTBI primer set, the TCR CDR3 went through a first round of RT-PCR. Each CDR3 protein gets one entry after TCRdb re-called the multiplex PCR reads with MiXCR. The sample holds roughly 550,000 distinct CDR3 sequences, 15% to 20% seen once. This clonotype has more than one count but fewer than ten. Germline V gives CDR1 MNHNS, CDR2 SASEGT. Trimming took 5 bases from V and 5 from J, leaving 16 bases between them. The CDR3 is made up of 14 amino acids. Duration under 3 months, a NOSPECS grade of at least 4, and a Clinical Activity Score of at least 3 characterized the ophthalmopathy patients. Uncontrolled infection, other autoimmune disease, pregnancy and lactation each barred patients from inclusion.

Sample: blood. The clonotype was recovered from a woman aged 30 to 39 with Graves' ophthalmopathy. This chain uses TRBV6-1 with TRBJ2-7; possible D gene TRBD1, 7 bases. CDR3 region: CASSYAGRGDEQYF. The CDR3 DNA is TGTGCCAGCAGTTACGCGGGCAGGGGGGACGAGCAGTACTTC.